Below, 8 T cell receptor beta chains from the same sample are listed, as sequenced in a study of regulatory T cells in long-lasting Graves disease (dated by TCRdb to the early 2020s). In light of the paper, this sample's time point label describes: persistent/refractory GD, antithyroid drugs over 5 years with positive TRAb. For both TCR sequencing and RNA sequencing, RNA was extracted from PBMCs in TRIzol. The library was built by means of multiplex PCR. This sample was sequenced with an Illumina HiSeq 4000. iRepertoire HTBI primers and Arm-PCR amplification of CDR3 regions were used to construct TCR beta libraries. TCRdb reprocessed the public reads (quality trimming at Q25 with fastp, clone calling with MiXCR) and kept in-frame beta chains. Rows are unified per CDR3 protein, each entry keeping the most common DNA and genes. The table for this sample lists 300,000 to 350,000 distinct CDR3 sequences; roughly a fifth of them were counted only once. The ten largest make up just under 30% of the sample.

Sequences were derived from peripheral blood mononuclear cells (PBMCs), sampled when the disease was refractory, from a patient treated with antithyroid drugs. The receptors were sampled from a female donor with Graves disease.

This clonotype was recorded at least ten times. The rearrangement links TRBV11-3 to TRBJ1-1; D unresolved. Germline lookup yields CDR1 SGHNT and CDR2 YENEEA. Trimming shortened V by 3 bases and J by 1 base, and 6 bases separated the two germline ends. The CDR3 loop spans 13 amino acids. CDR3 amino acids: CASSFYTNTEAFF. CDR3 nucleotides: TGTGCCAGCAGCTTTTACACGAACACTGAAGCTTTCTTT. The entire variable domain, with the rest obtained from reference TRBV11-3 and TRBJ1-1, is as follows: EAGVVQSPRYKIIEKKQPVAFWCNPISGHNTLYWYLQNLGQGPELLIRYENEEAVDDSQLPKDRFSAERLKGVDSTLKIQPAELGDSAVYLCASSFYTNTEAFFGQGTRLTVV.

V gene TRBV10-2 combines with J gene TRBJ2-4, with a tentative D call TRBD2 (5 bases). The CDR3 runs 14 residues. V lost 10 bases and J 1 base, leaving 14 bases between the germline ends. Per the germline V gene, CDR1 is WSHSY and CDR2 is SAAADI. CDR3 residues: CATSRRGAKNIQYF. The CDR3 nucleotides are TGCGCCACCTCAAGACGAGGGGCCAAAAACATTCAGTACTTC.

This clonotype has at least ten counts. In nucleotides, the CDR3 is TGTGCCAGCAGCTTAGTTGGGTTCGGCAGTCCGCAGTATTTT. Translated, it gives CASSLVGFGSPQYF. The genes are TRBV11-2 and TRBJ2-3; D call uncertain. Germline assignment: CDR1 SGHAT and CDR2 FQNNGV. The V end was cut by 1 base, the J end by 10 bases, with 15 bases between. The CDR3 has 14 amino acids.

The sample holds many counts of this clonotype. This chain links TRBV7-2 with TRBJ1-4; D call uncertain. This CDR3 has 14 amino acids. Germline V CDR1 and CDR2: SGHTA, FQGNSA. V was clipped by 5 bases and J by 5 bases, with 12 bases between them. Here the CDR3 DNA reads TGTGCCAGCAGCCGACACCACCAAAATGAAAAACTGTTTTTT. Translating gives CASSRHHQNEKLFF.

The chain has TRBV28 and TRBJ2-3, with D tentatively TRBD1 or TRBD2 (5 bases each). The CDR3 sequence is 14 residues long. Per the germline V gene, CDR1 is MDHEN and CDR2 is SYDVKM. Trimming took off 3 bases at V and 2 bases at J, with 9 bases between the two ends. This CDR3 is CASSFPGTTDTQYF. The CDR3 coding sequence is TGTGCCAGCAGTTTCCCCGGGACCACAGATACGCAGTATTTT.

As concerns this clonotype: This may be a read error: a much more frequent sequence differs by one nucleotide. As the CDR3 is not closed by the conserved phenylalanine or tryptophan, this likely results from a read error. V gene TRBV11-3 combines with J gene TRBJ1-2; D is perhaps TRBD1 (5 bases). The length of the CDR3 is 15 residues. Between the trimmed V and J ends, which lost 1 base and 8 bases, there was a span of 17 bases. Germline assignment: CDR1 SGHNT and CDR2 YENEEA. CDR3: CASSLVDSGMRGYTS. The CDR3 bases are TGTGCCAGCAGCTTAGTAGACAGCGGAATGCGAGGCTACACCTCC.

The J gene is TRBJ2-1, the V gene TRBV19; D gene uncertain. The CDR3 is 15 residues long. Per germline, CDR1 LNHDA and CDR2 SQIVND (reference sequence). V was trimmed by 3 bases and J by 7 bases, leaving 16 bases between them. This CDR3 reads CASSIGPLEANEQFF. CDR3 in DNA: TGTGCCAGTAGTATTGGTCCCCTAGAGGCAAATGAGCAGTTCTTC.

This clonotype showed up many times. The chain recombines TRBV20-1 with TRBJ2-7; no reliable D call. CDR1 and CDR2 (germline): DFQATT, SNEGSKA (reference sequence). The CDR3 contains 13 residues. The germline V and J ends were trimmed by 0 bases and 0 bases, with 6 bases remaining between them. The CDR3 here is CSAREADSYEQYF. CDR3 coding DNA: TGCAGTGCTAGAGAGGCAGACTCCTACGAGCAGTACTTC.